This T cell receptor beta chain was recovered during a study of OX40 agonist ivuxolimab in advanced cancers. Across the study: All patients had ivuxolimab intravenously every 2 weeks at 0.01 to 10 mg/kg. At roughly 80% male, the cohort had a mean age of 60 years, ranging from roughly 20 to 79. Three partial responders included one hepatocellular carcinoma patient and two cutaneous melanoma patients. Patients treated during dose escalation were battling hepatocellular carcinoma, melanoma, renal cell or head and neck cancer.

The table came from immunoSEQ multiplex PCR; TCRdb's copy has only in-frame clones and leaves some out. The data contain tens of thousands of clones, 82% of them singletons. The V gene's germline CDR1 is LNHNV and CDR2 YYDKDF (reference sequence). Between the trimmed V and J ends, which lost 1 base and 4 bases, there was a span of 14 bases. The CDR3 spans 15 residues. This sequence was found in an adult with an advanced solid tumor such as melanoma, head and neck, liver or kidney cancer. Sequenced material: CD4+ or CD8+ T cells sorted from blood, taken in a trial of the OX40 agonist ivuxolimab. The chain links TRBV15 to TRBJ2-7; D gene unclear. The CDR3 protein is CATSRAPGPTYEQYF. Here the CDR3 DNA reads TGTGCCACCAGCAGAGCCCCCGGGCCTACTTACGAGCAGTACTTC.